This T cell receptor beta chain was profiled in a study of PD-1 blockade in mismatch repair-deficient tumors. On the study more broadly: Patients had 12 mismatch repair-deficient cancer types, all previously treated and progressing.

Every patient had mismatch repair deficiency by PCR or immunohistochemistry. TCRs were sequenced from a few patients responding to pembrolizumab. CDR1 is SGHTA, CDR2 FQGNSA, per germline. This CDR3 is 16 amino acids long. V lost 5 bases and J lost 4, with 18 bases in between. Sequencing used immunoSEQ multiplex PCR; TCRdb keeps in-frame clones, though not all of them. The sample consists of over 100,000 clones, around 80% of them appearing once. The study, taken as a whole, reports: Tumor-resident clones, often absent from pretreatment blood, expanded after pembrolizumab and then contracted.

Of note for this clone: Antigen: not known.

The sample was peripheral blood, taken approximately 64 weeks after starting pembrolizumab. This sequence originates from an adult with mismatch repair-deficient cancer. V and J are TRBV7-2 and TRBJ2-1, with no clear D. The CDR3 sequence is CASSRTDSVKYNEQFF. CDR3 nucleotide sequence: TGTGCCAGCAGCCGCACCGACTCTGTTAAATACAATGAGCAGTTCTTC.